This T cell receptor (beta chain) was sequenced during a study of blood T cell repertoires in COVID-19. Original data processing: Reference gene primers were amplified, and this amplification served to estimate nucleated cell counts. This table comes from immunoSEQ multiplex PCR, and its TCRdb copy is limited to in-frame clones, with some not included. That table is the source of V, J and clone size, and D and trimming were worked out from the DNA. Of around 400,000 clones in the sample, approximately 89% were seen once. This CDR3 contains 16 residues. Germline V CDR1 and CDR2: SGHVS, FNYEAQ. Trimming pared 5 bases from V and 1 base from J, leaving 17 bases between.

The chain carries TRBV7-6 and TRBJ1-1; weak D call: TRBD1 (6 bases). The sequenced sample consisted of peripheral blood. The clonotype originates from a woman aged 55-69 years with COVID-19, enrolled during active disease. The CDR3: CASSPSPQGTNTEAFF. CDR3 coding DNA: TGTGCCAGCAGCCCATCTCCGCAGGGGACGAACACTGAAGCTTTCTTT.